This T cell receptor beta chain appears in the sequencing data of a study of blood T cell repertoires in COVID-19. The overall study: Samples taken during acute and convalescent COVID-19 were collected in the United States, Italy and Spain. Nucleic acid was either cDNA or gDNA, and it came from T cells, B-cell-depleted T cells, or PBMCs.

This CDR3 has 13 amino acids. Trimming pared 7 bases from V and 5 bases from J, leaving 17 bases between. The V gene's germline CDR1 is GTSNPN and CDR2 SVGIG (reference sequence). As processed by the authors: Amplifying reference gene primers gave estimates of nucleated cell counts. Some clones are missing from TCRdb's copy, which holds only in-frame ones; the method was immunoSEQ multiplex PCR. The DNA was the basis for D and trimming; V, J and clone size are from that table. Among 70,000 to 95,000 clones listed, approximately 78% were seen once. In Seattle, patients joined the study during active infection and were tracked longitudinally.

The TCR originated in a man aged 60-69 years with COVID-19, enrolled during active disease. Sequenced sample: peripheral blood. V usage is TRBV30 and J usage is TRBJ2-5, with a weak D call TRBD1 (5 bases). The CDR3 spells CASRARVRETQYF. Written as DNA, the CDR3 is TGTGCCTCCAGGGCAAGAGTCCGGGAGACCCAGTACTTC.